The T cell receptor (beta chain) under discussion was sequenced for a study of regulatory T cells in long-lasting Graves disease. Study-level results: Persistent Graves' disease cases displayed lower TCR diversity than newly diagnosed ones. When disease was persistent, TRBV28, TRBJ1-2 and TRBJ2-5 were the favored segments.

This clonotype was seen ten or more times. The antigen remains undetermined. In building TCR beta libraries, iRepertoire HTBI primers were used together with Arm-PCR of CDR3 regions. TCRdb re-analysed the multiplex PCR reads in MiXCR, keeping a single row per CDR3 protein. The sample carries about 220,000 distinct CDR3 sequences, roughly 19% recorded once. As for time point: newly diagnosed GD, antithyroid drugs for less than 3 months. Extracted PBMC RNA gave rise to the TCR library. It was by American Thyroid Association guidelines that Graves' disease was diagnosed. The CDR3 consists of 15 residues. J was trimmed by 4 bases and V by 9 bases; bases with no gene match: 9. Germline CDR1 is SNHLY and CDR2 is FYNNEI. These data were also reused for a study on T cells in Graves' hyperthyroidism and ophthalmopathy. That publication notes: HTBI primers were used for first-round RT-PCR of the TCR CDR3.

The clonotype originates from a woman in her twenties or thirties with Graves disease. The rearrangement uses TRBV2 and TRBJ2-2, with TRBD1 identical over 9 bases. The sample was peripheral blood mononuclear cells (PBMCs), taken at new diagnosis, from a patient treated with antithyroid drugs. DNA for the CDR3: TGTGCCAGACGCGACAGGACAGGGGTCACCGGGGAGCTGTTTTTT. The encoded protein is CARRDRTGVTGELFF.